This T cell receptor beta chain was sequenced for a study of blood T cells in healthy people across ages. The second PCR ran about 6 to 11 cycles with a sample-barcoded 5' primer and J-beta primers. TCRdb redid the calling of the 5' RACE reads with MiXCR, one entry per CDR3 protein. The repertoire holds about 620,000 distinct CDR3 sequences, with 20% to 25% as singletons. Trimming took off 6 bases at V and 5 bases at J, with 19 bases between the two ends. The CDR3 sequence is 15 residues long. Germline V lookup: CDR1 MDHEN, CDR2 SYDVKM. Sequenced sample: blood. The rearrangement uses TRBV28 and TRBJ1-1; D unclear. This clonotype originated in a man aged 70 or older in good health. The CDR3 protein is CASRGGSGIWTEAFF. As DNA, the CDR3 is TGTGCCAGCAGAGGAGGGTCCGGGATCTGGACTGAAGCTTTCTTT.